A single sample is the source of the 18 T cell receptor beta chains below, sequenced in a study of T cell responses to AZD1222 COVID-19 vaccine. Repertoires were generated with immunoSEQ multiplex PCR, while TCRdb's copy carries only in-frame clones and drops some. The table includes 130,000 to 150,000 clones, under 95% detected once. This specimen consisted of peripheral blood, obtained on day 0 of AZD1222 vaccination. The receptors were gathered from an adult in good health.

This chain uses TRBV15 with TRBJ1-2; tentative D call: TRBD1 (5 bases). Deletions cut 5 bases from V and 3 bases from J, with 10 bases between. Germline V gene data show CDR1 as LNHNV and CDR2 as YYDKDF (reference sequence). The CDR3 covers 13 residues. Here the CDR3 reads CATSPSRDYGYTF. The CDR3 DNA follows: TGTGCCACCAGCCCGAGCAGGGACTATGGCTACACCTTC.

DNA for the CDR3: TGTGCCAGCGACCTCGTCCAGGGGGTTTACAATGAGCAGTTCTTC. It encodes CASDLVQGVYNEQFF. The chain has TRBV2 and TRBJ2-1; 7 bases align to TRBD1. Trimming took 8 bases from V and 4 from J; bases not matched to a gene: 11. Germline-derived CDR1 and CDR2 are SNHLY and FYNNEI. The CDR3 length is 15 residues.

The chain employs TRBV21-1 and TRBJ2-7; the DNA was not used to check the table's D call, TRBD2. TRBV21-1 counts as a pseudogene. The CDR3 sequence is 20 residues long. CDR3 nucleotide sequence: TGTGCCAGCAGCAAAGAGTCAGGAGATAGCGGGAGTAGCCCGTCCTACGAGCAGTACTTC. The encoded protein is CASSKESGDSGSSPSYEQYF.

The gene calls are TRBV7-2 and TRBJ2-3; D not resolved. Germline loops: CDR1 SGHTA, CDR2 FQGNSA. The CDR3 runs 13 residues. Trimming removed 6 bases from V and 4 bases from J, with 11 bases in between. The CDR3 DNA sequence: TGTGCCAGCAGGCTGACGGGCGCAGATACGCAGTATTTT. This sequence encodes CASRLTGADTQYF.

J is TRBJ2-7 and V is TRBV18, with 10 bases identical to TRBD2. The germline gives CDR1 KGHSH, CDR2 LQKENI. The ends lost 3 bases at V and 1 base at J; junction bases unmatched: 6. This CDR3 comprises 16 residues. The CDR3 DNA reads TGTGCCAGCTCACCCATGGTACTAGCGGGATCCTACGAGCAGTACTTC. This sequence encodes CASSPMVLAGSYEQYF.

V and J are TRBV3-1 (or the pseudogene TRBV3-2) and TRBJ2-7, with TRBD1 matching over 8 bases. The germline V gene has CDR1 LGHDT and CDR2 YNNKEL (reference sequence). Germline trimming cut 1 base from V and 6 bases from J; bases unmatched to any gene: 5. This CDR3 has 14 residues. Written as DNA, the CDR3 is TGTGCCAGCAGCCAAGCGGGCAGGGGGCGCGAGCAGTACTTC. This translates into CASSQAGRGREQYF.

This clone was seen only once. J is TRBJ1-1 and V is TRBV11-2; tentative D call: TRBD1 (6 bases). Trimming shortened V by 3 bases and J by 0 bases, and 8 bases separated the two germline ends. Germline lookup yields CDR1 SGHAT and CDR2 FQNNGV. The CDR3 consists of 14 residues. The CDR3 spells CASSLAGVNTEAFF. CDR3 coding DNA: TGTGCCAGCAGCTTGGCAGGGGTGAACACTGAAGCTTTCTTT. Drawing the rest from reference TRBV11-2 and TRBJ1-1, the complete variable domain is EAGVAQSPRYKIIEKRQSVAFWCNPISGHATLYWYQQILGQGPKLLIQFQNNGVVDDSQLPKDRFSAERLKGVDSTLKIQPAKLEDSAVYLCASSLAGVNTEAFFGQGTRLTVV.

The genes are TRBV6-6 and TRBJ1-2; the match to TRBD1 covers 8 bases. The CDR3 totals 17 residues. The germline V gene encodes CDR1 MNHNY and CDR2 SVGAGI (reference sequence). Losses at the gene ends were 5 bases for V and 4 bases for J; bases not matched to a gene: 15. In DNA, the CDR3 is TGTGCCAGCAGTCCGTGGACAGGGTCGTCGGGAGGCTATGGCTACACCTTC. It specifies CASSPWTGSSGGYGYTF.

The chain recombines TRBV19 with TRBJ2-7; 7 positions match TRBD1. The CDR3 is 15 amino acids. Germline assignment: CDR1 LNHDA and CDR2 SQIVND (reference sequence). The J segment lost 1 base and the V segment lost 5 bases, leaving 8 bases of the junction unmatched. The CDR3 DNA reads as TGTGCCAGTAGTCAACACCCGGGACAGTCCTACGAGCAGTACTTC. It encodes CASSQHPGQSYEQYF.

The CDR3 sequence: CASTLPGLNNEQFF. For the CDR3, the DNA is TGTGCCAGCACACTGCCGGGACTTAACAATGAGCAGTTCTTC. The chain carries TRBV7-9 and TRBJ2-1, with a tentative D call TRBD2 (6 bases). The CDR3 totals 14 residues. In germline, CDR1 is SEHNR, CDR2 FQNEAQ (reference sequence). Trimming removed 7 bases from V and 5 bases from J, with 15 bases in between.

Only one count was recorded for this clone. The CDR3 sequence is CASSPQREGSDTQYF. For the CDR3, the DNA is TGTGCCAGCTCACCACAGCGGGAGGGGTCAGATACGCAGTATTTT. This chain connects TRBV18 to TRBJ2-3; 10 bases agree with TRBD2. CDR1 and CDR2 from the germline V gene are KGHSH and LQKENI. Germline trimming cut 1 base from V and 4 bases from J; bases unmatched to any gene: 2. CDR3 length: 15 amino acids.

This chain joins TRBV4-2 and TRBJ2-7; 9 bases align to TRBD2. Per germline, CDR1 LGHNA and CDR2 YNFKEQ. The CDR3 runs to 15 residues. The junction had 6 bases not matched to a gene; V was cut back by 4 bases and J by 2 bases. In DNA form, the CDR3 reads TGTGCCAGCAGCCCCGTAGCGGGAGAAACCTACGAGCAGTACTTC. It is translated as CASSPVAGETYEQYF.

This rearrangement joins TRBV2 to TRBJ2-6; D remains ambiguous. This CDR3 has 14 residues. Trimming pared 6 bases from V and 4 bases from J, leaving 10 bases between. Looked up from germline, CDR1 is SNHLY and CDR2 is FYNNEI. The CDR3 here is CASRGLNGANVLTF. The CDR3 DNA is TGTGCCAGCAGGGGTTTGAACGGGGCCAACGTCCTGACTTTC.

Notes on this clone: The sample has other DNA sequences that encode this CDR3 too. This rearrangement joins TRBV29-1 to TRBJ2-7, with TRBD1 identical over 8 bases. CDR3 length equals 13 residues. J lost 4 bases, V lost 4 bases, and 6 bases had no gene match. Germline assignment: CDR1 SQVTM and CDR2 ANQGSEA. The CDR3 loop reads CSVGQGAPYEQYF. The CDR3 bases are TGCAGCGTTGGTCAGGGGGCCCCATACGAGCAGTACTTC.

This clone appeared once. V is TRBV6-1 and J is TRBJ1-5, with TRBD1 matching 7 bases. The CDR3 covers 16 residues. Trimming took 3 bases from V and 0 from J; bases not matched to a gene: 5. CDR1 is MNHNS and CDR2 is SASEGT in the germline V gene. The CDR3 is CASSERGPYSNQPQHF. CDR3 bases: TGTGCCAGCAGTGAGAGGGGGCCCTATAGCAATCAGCCCCAGCATTTT.

The chain recombines TRBV7-3 with TRBJ2-1; 14 nucleotides line up with TRBD2. Trimming took 7 bases from V and 10 from J; bases not matched to a gene: 3. CDR3 length equals 13 residues. Germline assignment: CDR1 SGHTA and CDR2 FQGTGA. The CDR3 protein is CASTGLAGGEQFF. The CDR3 nucleotides read TGTGCCAGCACCGGACTAGCGGGAGGCGAGCAGTTCTTC. Complete variable domain (other parts from reference TRBV7-3 and TRBJ2-1): GAGVSQTPSNKVTEKGKYVELRCDPISGHTALYWYRQSLGQGPEFLIYFQGTGAADDSGLPNDRFFAVRPEGSVSTLKIQRTERGDSAVYLCASTGLAGGEQFFGPGTRLTVL.

The chain carries TRBV7-6 and TRBJ1-6; maybe TRBD1 (6 bases). Between the trimmed V and J ends, which lost 2 bases and 5 bases, there was a span of 10 bases. Looked up from germline, CDR1 is SGHVS and CDR2 is FNYEAQ. CDR3 length: 15 residues. CDR3 coding DNA: TGTGCCAGCAGCTTAAGGCAGGGGAATAATTCACCCCTCCACTTT. Translated, it gives CASSLRQGNNSPLHF.

This clone was detected once. The chain combines TRBV5-1 with TRBJ1-1; a possible D gene is TRBD1 (6 bases). Trimming took off 4 bases at V and 2 bases at J, with 12 bases between the two ends. Germline loops: CDR1 SGHRS, CDR2 YFSETQ. The CDR3 is 14 residues long. CDR3 in amino acids: CASSTLQGNTEAFF. CDR3 nucleotides: TGCGCCAGCAGCACCCTACAGGGCAACACTGAAGCTTTCTTT.